This is a list of T cell receptor beta chains from one sample in a study of a mutant IDH1 vaccine in newly diagnosed glioma. Antigen specificity for these receptors is unknown. Clones were read by immunoSEQ multiplex PCR, and TCRdb kept only the in-frame ones, dropping some. Of some 120,000 clones in the sample, 80% were seen once. This specimen consisted of PBMCs, obtained from a glioma patient whose treatment included an IDH1 peptide vaccine. These receptor sequences come from a man aged 35 to 55 with glioma. The CDR3 runs from the conserved cysteine through the conserved F or W.

length	V	J	CDR3
13	TRBV4-1	TRBJ1-1	CASSQEWGQGTFF
12	TRBV6-1	TRBJ1-1	CASSQRGTEAFF
13	TRBV19	TRBJ1-1	CASSMDSNTEAFF
15	TRBV5-1	TRBJ2-7	CASSLVGQAFYEQYF
17	TRBV9	TRBJ1-5	CASSGQAPRASNQPQHF
12	TRBV25-1	TRBJ1-5	CASSVGDQPQHF
16	TRBV5-6	TRBJ2-7	CASSSTRLAGGYEQYF
15	TRBV11-1	TRBJ2-7	CATLDWEGNWNEQYF
15	TRBV6-1	TRBJ1-5	CASSPTRGDRQPQHF
13	TRBV5-6	TRBJ1-4	CASSPGTNEKLFF
12	TRBV4-1	TRBJ2-1	CASSLPGLEQFF
17	TRBV5-1	TRBJ1-5	CASSLGAGTHSNQPQHF
12	TRBV7-3	TRBJ2-5	CASSFNGETQYF
13	TRBV5-4	TRBJ1-2	CASSLDTNYGYTF
13	TRBV5-6	TRBJ1-1	CASSLEAGGEAFF
16	TRBV27	TRBJ2-5	CASSLRGGYQQETQYF
15	TRBV7-9	TRBJ1-2	CASSPPGQGTYGYTF
13	TRBV29-1	TRBJ2-1	CSADHRGYNEQFF
11	TRBV30	TRBJ2-7	CAWRPAYEQYF
14	TRBV14	TRBJ1-1	CASSPRGRETEAFF
14	TRBV6-6	TRBJ1-2	CASSFPDPNYGYTF
14	TRBV11-1	TRBJ2-7	CASSLIRSSYEQYF
16	TRBV5-1	TRBJ1-6	CASSLVMGQGTSPLHF
13	TRBV4-1	TRBJ1-1	CASSQVASTEAFF
14	TRBV18	TRBJ1-5	CASSPAGSNQPQHF
13	TRBV6-1	TRBJ2-7	CASSALSGYEQYF
14	TRBV5-4	TRBJ2-3	CASSPDHPTDTQYF
14	TRBV10-3	TRBJ1-5	CALILPTGWQPQHF
17	TRBV9	TRBJ1-3	CASSPEQFSPSGNTIYF
15	TRBV7-8	TRBJ1-5	CASSLGTGGGQPQHF
13	TRBV6-6	TRBJ2-1	CASVAGGTSKQFF
11	TRBV30	TRBJ2-7	CAGTAATQQYF
14	TRBV5-4	TRBJ1-2	CASSHNRGQNGYTF
16	TRBV18	TRBJ2-6	CASSQKDRVHANVLTF
16	TRBV6-6	TRBJ1-5	CASIGPLQGLNQPQHF
16	TRBV6-6	TRBJ2-7	CASSPLLASISYEQYF
13	TRBV28	TRBJ1-2	CASSLSSNYGYTF
15	TRBV5-1	TRBJ2-1	CASSPDRGRGNEQFF
13	TRBV25-1	TRBJ1-2	CASSPRGGAGYTF
14	TRBV5-1	TRBJ2-2	CASSFFRNTGELFF
14	TRBV30	TRBJ2-7	CAWNSKSFRHEQYF
12	TRBV29-1	TRBJ2-4	CSVGVGKNIQYF
15	TRBV15	TRBJ1-1	CATSRDKFGNTEAFF
14	TRBV5-1	TRBJ2-7	CASSSGQRPYEQYF
14	TRBV10-2	TRBJ1-1	CASRKRQGNTEAFF
17	TRBV27	TRBJ2-3	CASSSRIGTASTDTQYF
15	TRBV4-3	TRBJ1-4	CASSQRGTGSEKLFF
14	TRBV28	TRBJ2-1	CASSSDGLYNEQFF
15	TRBV29-1	TRBJ2-7	CSVSPGTGLLGEQYF
13	TRBV5-8	TRBJ2-2	CASSLQGAGELFF
16	TRBV10-3	TRBJ2-7	CAISDLGLAGVYEQYF
14	TRBV5-4	TRBJ2-5	CASSLRGSRETQYF
15	TRBV30	TRBJ1-6	CAWSVLGGRVSPLHF
19	TRBV10-3	TRBJ2-6	CAISDPGQVILSGANVLTF
15	TRBV7-9	TRBJ1-4	CASSDQGAEDEKLFF
8	TRBV20-1	TRBJ2-7	CSARFRYF
15	TRBV6-6	TRBJ2-7	CASSYGQVLSYEQYF